One TCR beta chain is described in this entry. Its antigen is still unknown. This record comes from a study of response to subunit inactivated influenza vaccine. Whole-study results and caveats: Authors suggested that a seasonal influenza vaccination recruits few new T cells each time.

TCRdb reprocessed the RT-PCR reads with MiXCR, giving one entry per CDR3 protein. The table has about 520,000 distinct CDR3 sequences, roughly 23% seen once. The CDR3 covers 13 residues. Germline V gene data show CDR1 as DFQATT and CDR2 as SNEGSKA (reference sequence). This TCR was recovered from a man between 50 and 59 years old who received an inactivated influenza vaccine. Sequences were derived from CD4+ T cells sorted from PBMCs, sampled 5 days after vaccination. The chain employs TRBV20-1 and TRBJ2-7; a weak D match, TRBD1 (6 bases). As DNA, the CDR3 is TGCAGGGCAGGCAACAGGGTCTCCTACGAGCAGTACTTC. Amino acids: CRAGNRVSYEQYF.